This TCR beta chain comes out of a study of response to subunit inactivated influenza vaccine. Study observations and caveats: The study's authors posited that every seasonal influenza vaccination enlists few new T cells.

This CDR3 contains 13 residues. CDR1 is DFQATT, CDR2 SNEGSKA, per germline (reference sequence). V gave up 5 bases and J gave up 5 bases; unmatched junction bases: 9. A single record per CDR3 protein comes from TCRdb applying MiXCR to the RT-PCR reads. The data contain hundreds of thousands of distinct CDR3 sequences, over 9% of them seen just once; the ten biggest clones take up 8% to 13%. This clonotype came up a few times. What it binds is unknown. The same data also contributed to another study, on T cells expressing NK-cell markers. In that study: The TCR beta cDNA came from 5'RACE template switching with UMIs. Sequenced donors, eight in total, included seven who were HCMV-seropositive and one who was seronegative. T cells sorted in several experiments were restricted to alpha-beta TCR T cells by an anti-gamma-delta TCR antibody. For roughly 6 donors, the dominant NKG2C+ clonotypes made up roughly 1.0-7.5% of their CD8+ T cells.

The sequence derives from a middle-aged man who received an inactivated influenza vaccine. The chain combines TRBV20-1 with TRBJ2-7; 7 bases are shared with TRBD2. Sequenced material: PBMCs from blood, taken on the day of vaccination. The CDR3 nucleotides are TGCAGTGCTCAAAAGCGGGATTGGGACGAGCAGTACTTC. Translating gives CSAQKRDWDEQYF.